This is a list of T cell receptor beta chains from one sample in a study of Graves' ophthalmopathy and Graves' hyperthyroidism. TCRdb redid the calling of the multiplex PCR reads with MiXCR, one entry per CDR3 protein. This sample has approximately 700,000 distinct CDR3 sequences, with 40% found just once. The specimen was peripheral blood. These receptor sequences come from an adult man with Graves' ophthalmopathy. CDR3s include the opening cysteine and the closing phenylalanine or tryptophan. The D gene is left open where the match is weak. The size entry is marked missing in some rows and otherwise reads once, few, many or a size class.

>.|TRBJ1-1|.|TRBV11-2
CASSPLGVDTEAFF
TGTGCCAGCAGCCCCTTGGGGGTTGACACTGAAGCTTTCTTT
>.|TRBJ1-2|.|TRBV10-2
CASSESASGPRVGYGYTF
TGTGCCAGCAGTGAGTCGGCTTCAGGGCCGCGGGTCGGCTATGGCTACACCTTC
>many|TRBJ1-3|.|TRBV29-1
CSAVSASSGNTIYF
TGCAGCGCCGTCAGCGCCTCCTCTGGAAACACCATATATTTT
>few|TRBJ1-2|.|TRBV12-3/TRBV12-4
CASSPRTIGYTF
TGTGCCAGCAGCCCGCGGACGATAGGCTACACCTTC
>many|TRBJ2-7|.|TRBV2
CASSAGHLHEQYF
TGTGCCAGCAGTGCGGGACATCTGCACGAGCAGTACTTC
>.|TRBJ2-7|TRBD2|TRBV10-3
CAISAGGGFSYEQYF
TGTGCCATCAGTGCGGGGGGAGGGTTCTCCTACGAGCAGTACTTC
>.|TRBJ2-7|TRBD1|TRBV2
CASSFDPHLRVTGGMYEQYF
TGTGCCAGCAGCTTCGATCCCCACCTAAGAGTGACAGGGGGTATGTACGAGCAGTACTTC
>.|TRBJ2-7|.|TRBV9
CASSPHGDTYEQYF
TGTGCCAGCAGCCCTCACGGGGACACCTACGAGCAGTACTTC
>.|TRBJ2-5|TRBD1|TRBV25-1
CATGGQGAGTQYF
TGTGCCACCGGAGGACAGGGGGCAGGGACCCAGTACTTC
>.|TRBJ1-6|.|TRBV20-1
CSARRGADDSPLHF
TGCAGTGCTAGAAGGGGCGCAGATGATTCACCCCTCCACTTT
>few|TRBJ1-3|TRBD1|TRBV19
CASTEGASGNTIYF
TGTGCCAGTACTGAGGGGGCCTCTGGAAACACCATATATTTT
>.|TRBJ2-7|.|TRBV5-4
CASSRDPRGEQYF
TGTGCCAGCAGCCGGGACCCGCGGGGCGAGCAGTACTTC
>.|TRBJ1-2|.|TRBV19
CAWRRPYGYTF
TGTGCCTGGAGGCGCCCCTATGGCTACACCTTC
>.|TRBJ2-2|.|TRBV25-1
CASSPIDGGAGELFF
TGTGCCAGCAGTCCCATCGACGGCGGGGCCGGGGAGCTGTTTTTT